This TCR beta chain appears in the sequencing data of a study of blood T cell repertoires in COVID-19. The protocol was immunoSEQ multiplex PCR, while the TCRdb copy is restricted to in-frame clones and leaves out a portion. The sample includes 150,000 to 180,000 clones, 80% to 90% seen only once; the top ten take under 8.5%. Seattle participants joined during active infection and were tracked over time. The J segment lost 3 bases and the V segment lost 3 bases, leaving 7 bases of the junction unmatched. The CDR3 extends over 16 amino acids. Germline values: CDR1 SNHLY, CDR2 FYNNEI. This clone has a single count.

The clonotype comes from a woman in her fifties or sixties with COVID-19, enrolled during active disease. V and J are TRBV2 and TRBJ2-3; TRBD2 aligns across 9 bases. Sequencing used peripheral blood. CDR3 DNA: TGTGCCAGCAGTGATCCTGGCGGGAGGGTGACAGATACGCAGTATTTT. This gives the protein CASSDPGGRVTDTQYF.